These T cell receptor beta chains were read from a single sample in a study of identical twins. MiXCR, run by TCRdb on the 5' RACE reads, gives a single entry per CDR3 protein. The sample consists of about 340,000 distinct CDR3 sequences, around 12% of them appearing once. The same sample was also studied in work on yellow fever vaccine responses in identical twins.

Sequenced input: CD8+ T cells sorted from blood. The receptors shown here come from a woman younger than 30 in good health. Each CDR3 is given with its conserved first and last residue. The D gene is left open where the match is weak. Some rows mark clone size as missing; the rest say once, few, many or name a class of expanded clone.

d_call | j_call | clone_size | v_call | cdr3_nt | cdr3_aa
TRBD2 | TRBJ2-3 | many | TRBV5-1 | TGCGCCAGTACTCGGGGGGATGGCACAGATACGCAGTATTTT | CASTRGDGTDTQYF
. | TRBJ2-1 | . | TRBV6-2/TRBV6-3 | TGTGCCACCGCGACGACCTACAATGAGCAGTTCTTC | CATATTYNEQFF
. | TRBJ1-2 | few | TRBV12-5 | TGTGCTAGTGGTTTGCCGGGCAGGGACTATGGCTACACCTTC | CASGLPGRDYGYTF
. | TRBJ2-3 | . | TRBV28 | TGTGCCAGCAGTCTAACATTCCCCACAGATACGCAGTATTTT | CASSLTFPTDTQYF
. | TRBJ2-3 | few | TRBV6-5 | TGTGCCAGCAGCTCTCGACCTCCGCCCAATACGCAGTATTTT | CASSSRPPPNTQYF
. | TRBJ2-3 | . | TRBV27 | TGTGCCAGCAGTCCTTCCCCCTCGGTCTTCAGAGGTTGGGCAGATACGCAGTATTTT | CASSPSPSVFRGWADTQYF
. | TRBJ1-4 | few | TRBV4-1 | TGCGCCAGCAGCCCAAGGAGCAGGGATTCTGAAAAACTGTTTTTT | CASSPRSRDSEKLFF
. | TRBJ2-7 | many | TRBV12-3/TRBV12-4 | TGTGCCAGCAGTCCGAGGGTGGGGCAGTACTTC | CASSPRVGQYF
. | TRBJ2-3 | many | TRBV7-9 | TGTGCCAGCAGCTTAGCTTCCACTAGCACAGATACGCAGTATTTT | CASSLASTSTDTQYF
. | TRBJ2-2 | few | TRBV11-2 | TGTGCCAGCAGCCGTCAAGGGGAGCTGTTTTTT | CASSRQGELFF
. | TRBJ2-1 | few | TRBV6-5 | TGTGCCAGCAGTTACGGGTGGGAGGCTGACAATGAGCAGTTCTTC | CASSYGWEADNEQFF